This T cell receptor beta chain was documented in a study of CD4 T cells in relation to SARS-CoV-2 and coronaviruses. Before the COVID-19 pandemic, during about 2010-2018, CD4+ T cells were taken from unexposed donors. The cells were cultured for under 13 days before CD4+ T cells were isolated. Remarks on this clone: The antigen remains unidentified.

This CDR3 region has 15 residues. Trimming cost V 5 bases and J 10 bases, with 20 bases left between them. The V gene's germline CDR1 is MNHEY and CDR2 SVGAGI. Clones were sequenced by immunoSEQ multiplex PCR, and TCRdb holds only the in-frame ones, with some missing. The sample includes 25,000 to 35,000 clones, approximately 80% of them seen just once. The gene calls are TRBV6-5 and TRBJ1-4; a weak D match, TRBD1 (5 bases). The specimen sequenced was CD4+ T cells from PBMCs, cultured in vitro. The clonotype originates from a human donor in good health. The CDR3 DNA reads as TGTGCCAGCAGTAAGCGCAGGGACTTAGATGTAAAACTGTTTTTT. Protein: CASSKRRDLDVKLFF.